The 9 T cell receptor beta chains presented below share a single source sample, sequenced in a study of Tregs in tolerant kidney transplant recipients. The repertoire was sequenced with immunoSEQ multiplex PCR; TCRdb's copy has only in-frame clones and lacks some. The sample has about 94,000 clones; roughly 93% are singletons. Specimen: CD4+ T cells from blood, collected before the transplant. The receptors derive from a human donor who received a combined kidney and bone marrow transplant.

The genes are TRBV6-1 and TRBJ2-1; TRBD1 matches 8 bases. Germline-derived CDR1 and CDR2 are MNHNS and SASEGT. This CDR3 has 15 residues. V shed 6 bases, J shed 8 bases, and the junction held 12 bases outside the gene matches. As DNA, the CDR3 is TGTGCCAGCAGCCCCCGGGACAGGTCTTGGGATGAGCAGTTCTTC. Translating it yields CASSPRDRSWDEQFF.

The CDR3 DNA sequence: TGTGCCACCCGCGGCTACTACGAGCAGTACTTC. Translation gives CATRGYYEQYF. V and J are TRBV19 and TRBJ2-7; no firm D call. The V and J ends lost 10 bases and 3 bases respectively, with 10 bases between them. CDR3 length: 11 residues. The V gene's germline CDR1 is LNHDA and CDR2 SQIVND (reference sequence).

This rearrangement joins TRBV9 to TRBJ1-1; 7 nucleotides line up with TRBD1. J lost 7 bases, V lost 0 bases, and 6 bases had no gene match. Germline CDR1 reads SGDLS; CDR2 reads YYNGEE. The CDR3 loop spans 14 amino acids. In DNA form, the CDR3 reads TGTGCCAGCAGCGTAGGTGACAGGGCCAATGAAGCTTTCTTT. Protein product: CASSVGDRANEAFF.

This chain connects TRBV14 to TRBJ1-2, with D unresolved. Trimming removed 4 bases at V and 6 bases at J, with 6 bases between. CDR1 is SGHDN and CDR2 is FVKESK in the germline V gene. The CDR3 extends over 11 amino acids. CDR3 amino acids: CASSPGNGYTF. For the CDR3, the DNA is TGTGCCAGCAGCCCCGGGAATGGCTACACCTTC.

CDR3 nucleotides: TGTGCCAGCTCACTTAATTCTATGGGCAAGTCCGTTGGGGAGCTGTTTTTT. Protein: CASSLNSMGKSVGELFF. The V call is TRBV18, the J call TRBJ2-2, with no clear D. The germline CDR1 and CDR2 sequences are KGHSH and LQKENI. The CDR3 has 17 amino acids. The germline V and J ends were trimmed by 4 bases and 8 bases, with 23 bases remaining between them.

This chain uses TRBV6-5 with TRBJ2-7; D may be TRBD2 (6 bases). Germline V gene data show CDR1 as MNHEY and CDR2 as SVGAGI. This CDR3 is 14 amino acids long. The V and J ends lost 4 bases and 3 bases respectively, with 13 bases between them. The CDR3 region has the DNA TGTGCCAGCAGTTCACCCTCCGGGAGCTACGAGCAGTACTTC. It yields the protein CASSSPSGSYEQYF.

The rearrangement uses TRBV11-3 and TRBJ2-5, with a weak D call TRBD1 (6 bases). The J call may be wrong; the DNA end is better matched by TRBJ2-7. Germline V gene sequence: CDR1 SGHNT, CDR2 YENEEA. The CDR3 has 14 residues. CDR3 DNA sequence: TGTGCCAGCAGCTCCCGGGACACCGCTTACGAGCAGTACTTC. Protein sequence: CASSSRDTAYEQYF.

The chain employs TRBV30 and TRBJ1-6; D is perhaps TRBD1 (5 bases). In germline, CDR1 is GTSNPN, CDR2 SVGIG (reference sequence). Trimming took 8 bases from V and 5 from J, leaving 10 bases between them. The CDR3 has 12 residues. The CDR3: CAGGGDNSPLHF. The CDR3 bases are TGTGCCGGGGGAGGGGATAATTCACCCCTCCACTTT. The variable domain in full, completed from reference TRBV30 and TRBJ1-6, reads SQTIHQWPATLVQPVGSPLSLECTVEGTSNPNLYWYRQAAGRGLQLLFYSVGIGQISSEVPQNLSASRPQDRQFILSSKKLLLSDSGFYLCAGGGDNSPLHFGNGTRLTVT.

Concerning this clone: A junction boundary mismatches the germline segment, possibly from a read error. Different DNA sequences within this sample yield the same CDR3. V usage is TRBV5-1 and J usage is TRBJ2-7; 7 bases line up with TRBD1. The CDR3 runs 13 residues. The germline gives CDR1 SGHRS, CDR2 YFSETQ. The CDR3 spells CASSLFQGDEQYF. CDR3 nucleotides: TGCGCCAGCAGCTTGTTCCAGGGGGACGAGCAGTACTTT.